One sample yielded the 6 T cell receptor beta chains listed below, sequenced in a study of T cell changes during pregnancy in multiple sclerosis. TCRdb's copy holds only in-frame clones and misses some; the assay was immunoSEQ multiplex PCR. The sample yields 50,000 or so clones, roughly 90% seen once. The sample was CD4+ T cells from peripheral blood mononuclear cells, taken after pregnancy. The receptor set was obtained from a female donor with multiple sclerosis, enrolled in a pregnancy study.

This sequence joins TRBV7-9 and TRBJ2-7, with 11 bases that match TRBD2. V gave up 3 bases and J gave up 4 bases; unmatched junction bases: 2. CDR3 length: 14 residues. Germline CDR1 reads SEHNR; CDR2 reads FQNEAQ (reference sequence). CDR3 nucleotides: TGTGCCAGCAGCTTTAGCGGGAGGGGTTACGAGCAGTACTTC. It translates to CASSFSGRGYEQYF.

This clone has just a few counts. This sequence joins TRBV19 and TRBJ1-1; D perhaps matches TRBD1 (6 bases). CDR1 and CDR2 (germline): LNHDA, SQIVND (reference sequence). The CDR3 is 15 residues long. Deletions cut 5 bases from V and 5 bases from J, with 18 bases between. The CDR3 region has the DNA TGTGCCAGTAGTCCCCAGGGTTTTAGGGGGACTGAAGCTTTCTTT. Encoded protein: CASSPQGFRGTEAFF.

This clone occurred once. This chain joins TRBV28 and TRBJ1-2; D remains unclear. The CDR3 is 12 amino acids. The V gene lost 4 bases and the J gene lost 1 base, with 4 bases spanning the gap. The V gene's germline CDR1 is MDHEN and CDR2 SYDVKM. The CDR3 loop reads CASSYSNYGYTF. The CDR3 DNA is TGTGCCAGCAGTTACAGTAACTATGGCTACACCTTC.

The CDR3 DNA is TGTGCCAGCAGCTTAAGGGACAGGGACTACAATGAGCAGTTCTTC. As protein: CASSLRDRDYNEQFF. The genes are TRBV7-3 and TRBJ2-1; 9 nucleotides align to TRBD1. CDR3 size: 15 residues. Losses at the gene ends were 1 base for V and 3 bases for J; bases not matched to a gene: 1. Germline lookup yields CDR1 SGHTA and CDR2 FQGTGA.

The chain employs TRBV18 and TRBJ1-5, with D unresolved. Germline assignment: CDR1 KGHSH and CDR2 LQKENI. V shed 3 bases and J shed 4 bases, with 13 bases lying between them. This CDR3 comprises 15 residues. The CDR3 nucleotides read TGTGCCAGCTCACCGTTGGGCCAAAAGAATCAGCCCCAGCATTTT. Amino acid sequence: CASSPLGQKNQPQHF.

This rearrangement joins TRBV7-2 to TRBJ2-4, with D possibly TRBD2 on 6 matching bases. Germline V gives CDR1 SGHTA, CDR2 FQGNSA. V lost 4 bases and J lost 0, with 19 bases in between. This CDR3 spans 18 amino acids. Written as DNA, the CDR3 is TGTGCCAGCAGCTCCGTGGGCTCGGTGGGACTAGCCAAAAACATTCAGTACTTC. Translating it yields CASSSVGSVGLAKNIQYF.